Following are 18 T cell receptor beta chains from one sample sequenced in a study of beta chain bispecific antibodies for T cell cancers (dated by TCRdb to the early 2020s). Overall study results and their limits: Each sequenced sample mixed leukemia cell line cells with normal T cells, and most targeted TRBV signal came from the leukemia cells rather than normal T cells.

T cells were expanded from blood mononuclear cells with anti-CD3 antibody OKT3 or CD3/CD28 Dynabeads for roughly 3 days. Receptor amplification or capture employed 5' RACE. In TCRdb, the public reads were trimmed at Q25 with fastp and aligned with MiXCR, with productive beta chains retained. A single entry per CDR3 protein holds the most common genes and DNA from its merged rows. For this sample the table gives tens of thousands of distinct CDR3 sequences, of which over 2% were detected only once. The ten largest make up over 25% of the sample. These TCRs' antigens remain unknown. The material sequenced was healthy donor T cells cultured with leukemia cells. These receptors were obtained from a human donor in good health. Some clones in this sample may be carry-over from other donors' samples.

The CDR3 protein is CASSIAGDEYYGYTF. The CDR3 DNA sequence: TGTGCCAGTAGTATAGCGGGGGACGAGTACTATGGCTACACCTTC. The chain links TRBV19 to TRBJ1-2; D is possibly TRBD1 (5 bases). The V and J ends lost 1 base and 3 bases respectively, with 12 bases between them. The length of the CDR3 is 15 residues. Germline-derived CDR1 and CDR2 are LNHDA and SQIVND (reference sequence). Looking up the rest from reference TRBV19 and TRBJ1-2 gives the full variable domain: DGGITQSPKYLFRKEGQNVTLSCEQNLNHDAMYWYRQDPGQGLRLIYYSQIVNDFQKGDIAEGYSVSREKKESFPLTVTSAQKNPTAFYLCASSIAGDEYYGYTFGSGTRLTVV.

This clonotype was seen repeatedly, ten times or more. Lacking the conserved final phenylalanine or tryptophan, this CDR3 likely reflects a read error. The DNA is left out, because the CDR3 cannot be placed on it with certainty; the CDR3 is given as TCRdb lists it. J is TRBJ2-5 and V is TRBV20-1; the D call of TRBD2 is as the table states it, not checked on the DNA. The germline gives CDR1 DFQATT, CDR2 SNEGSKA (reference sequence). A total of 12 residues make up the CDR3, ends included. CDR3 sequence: CSAPDRGRTPQL.

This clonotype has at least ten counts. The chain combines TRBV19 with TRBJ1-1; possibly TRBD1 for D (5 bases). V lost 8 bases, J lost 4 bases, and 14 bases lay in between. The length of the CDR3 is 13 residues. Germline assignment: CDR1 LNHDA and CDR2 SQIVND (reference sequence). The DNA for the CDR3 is TGTGCCAGTTCCGGGGCGTGGAGCACTGAAGCTTTCTTT. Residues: CASSGAWSTEAFF.

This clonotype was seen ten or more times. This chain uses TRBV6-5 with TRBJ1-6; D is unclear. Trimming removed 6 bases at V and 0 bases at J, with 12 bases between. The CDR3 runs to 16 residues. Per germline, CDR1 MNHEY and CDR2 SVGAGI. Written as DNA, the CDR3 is TGTGCCAGCAGACCCACAGCAAGCTCCTATAATTCACCCCTCCACTTT. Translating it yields CASRPTASSYNSPLHF.

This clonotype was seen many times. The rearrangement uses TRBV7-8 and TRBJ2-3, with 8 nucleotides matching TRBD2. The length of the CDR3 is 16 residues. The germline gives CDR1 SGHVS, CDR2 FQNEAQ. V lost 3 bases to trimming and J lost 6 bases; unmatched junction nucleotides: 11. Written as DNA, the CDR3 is TGTGCCAGCAGCTTGGCCCTGGGACTAGTAGGGGATACGCAGTATTTT. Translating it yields CASSLALGLVGDTQYF.

As DNA, the CDR3 is TGTGCCAGCTCCCGGACGTCCGAGCAGTACTTC. Amino acids: CASSRTSEQYF. V gene TRBV28 combines with J gene TRBJ2-7, with D hard to call. Germline V lookup: CDR1 MDHEN, CDR2 SYDVKM. V gave up 8 bases and J gave up 6 bases, with 11 bases separating them. The CDR3 is 11 residues long.

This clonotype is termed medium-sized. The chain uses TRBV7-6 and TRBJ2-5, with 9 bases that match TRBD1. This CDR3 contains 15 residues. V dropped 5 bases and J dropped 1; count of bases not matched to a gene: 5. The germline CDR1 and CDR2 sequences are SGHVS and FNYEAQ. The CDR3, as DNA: TGTGCCAGCAGCCGGACAGGGGAATTCCAAGAGACCCAGTACTTC. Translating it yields CASSRTGEFQETQYF.

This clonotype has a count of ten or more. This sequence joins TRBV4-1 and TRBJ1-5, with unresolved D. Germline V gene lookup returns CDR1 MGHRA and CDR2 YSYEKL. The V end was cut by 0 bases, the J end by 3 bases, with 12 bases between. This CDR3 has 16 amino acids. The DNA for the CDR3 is TGCGCCAGCAGCCAAGAGATCACCAAGATCAATCAGCCCCAGCATTTT. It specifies CASSQEITKINQPQHF.

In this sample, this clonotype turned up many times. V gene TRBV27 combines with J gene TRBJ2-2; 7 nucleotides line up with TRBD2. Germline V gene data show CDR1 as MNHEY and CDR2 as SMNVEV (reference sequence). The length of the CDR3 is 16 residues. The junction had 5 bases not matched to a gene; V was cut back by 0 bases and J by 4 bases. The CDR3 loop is CASSLSGGMGTGELFF. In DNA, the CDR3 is TGTGCCAGCAGTTTATCGGGGGGGATGGGCACCGGGGAGCTGTTTTTT.

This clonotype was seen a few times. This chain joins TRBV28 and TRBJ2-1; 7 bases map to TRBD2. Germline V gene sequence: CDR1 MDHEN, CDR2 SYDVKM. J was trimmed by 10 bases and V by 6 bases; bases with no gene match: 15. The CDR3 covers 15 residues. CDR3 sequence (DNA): TGTGCCAGCAGCTTGGTTGGGGGGGGGGGTGAAGAGCAGTTCTTC. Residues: CASSLVGGGGEEQFF.

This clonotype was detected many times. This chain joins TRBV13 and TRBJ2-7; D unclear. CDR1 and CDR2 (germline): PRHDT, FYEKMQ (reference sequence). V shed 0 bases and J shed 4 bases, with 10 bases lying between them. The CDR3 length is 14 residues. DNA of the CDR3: TGTGCCAGCAGCTTAGGAGGCAGGCAATACGAGCAGTACTTC. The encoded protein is CASSLGGRQYEQYF. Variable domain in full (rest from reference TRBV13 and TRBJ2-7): AAGVIQSPRHLIKEKRETATLKCYPIPRHDTVYWYQQGPGQDPQFLISFYEKMQSDKGSIPDRFSAQQFSDYHSELNMSSLELGDSALYFCASSLGGRQYEQYFGPGTRLTVT.

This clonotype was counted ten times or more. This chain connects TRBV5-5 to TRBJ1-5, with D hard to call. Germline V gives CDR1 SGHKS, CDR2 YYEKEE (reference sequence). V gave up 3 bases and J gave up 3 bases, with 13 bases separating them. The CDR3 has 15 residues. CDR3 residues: CASSSEVGINQPQHF. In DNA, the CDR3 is TGTGCCAGCAGCTCGGAGGTGGGAATCAATCAGCCCCAGCATTTT.

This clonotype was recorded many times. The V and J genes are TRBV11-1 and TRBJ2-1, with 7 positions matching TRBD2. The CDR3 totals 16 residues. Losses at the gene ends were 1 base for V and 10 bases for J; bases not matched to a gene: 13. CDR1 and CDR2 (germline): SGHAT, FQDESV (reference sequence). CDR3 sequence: CASSLGSGGGRAEQFF. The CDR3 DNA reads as TGTGCCAGCAGCTTAGGTTCTGGCGGGGGTCGGGCGGAGCAGTTCTTC.

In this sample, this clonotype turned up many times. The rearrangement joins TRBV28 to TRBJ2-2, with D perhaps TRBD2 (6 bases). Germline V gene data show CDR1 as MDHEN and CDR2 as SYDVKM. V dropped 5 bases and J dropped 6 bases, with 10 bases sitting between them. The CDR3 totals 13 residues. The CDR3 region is CASSRRVPGELFF. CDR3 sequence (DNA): TGTGCCAGCAGTCGGAGGGTTCCCGGGGAGCTGTTTTTT.

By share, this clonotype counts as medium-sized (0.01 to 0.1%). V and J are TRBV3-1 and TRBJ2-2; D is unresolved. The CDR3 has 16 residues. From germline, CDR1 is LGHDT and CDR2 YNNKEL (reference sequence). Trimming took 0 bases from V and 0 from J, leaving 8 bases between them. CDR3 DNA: TGTGCCAGCAGCCAAGAATGGGGTTCGAACACCGGGGAGCTGTTTTTT. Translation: CASSQEWGSNTGELFF.

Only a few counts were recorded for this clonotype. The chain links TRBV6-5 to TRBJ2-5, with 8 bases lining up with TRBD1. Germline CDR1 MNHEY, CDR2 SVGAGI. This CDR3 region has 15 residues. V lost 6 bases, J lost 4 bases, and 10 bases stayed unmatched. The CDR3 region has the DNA TGTGCCAGCAGGCCTACACCAACAGGGGGAGAGACCCAGTACTTC. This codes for CASRPTPTGGETQYF.

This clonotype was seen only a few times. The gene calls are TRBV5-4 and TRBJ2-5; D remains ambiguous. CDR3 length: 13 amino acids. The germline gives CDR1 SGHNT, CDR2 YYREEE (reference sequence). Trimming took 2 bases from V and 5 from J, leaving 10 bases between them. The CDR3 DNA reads TGTGCCAGCAGCTTTCCCTATCAGGAGACCCAGTACTTC. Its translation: CASSFPYQETQYF.

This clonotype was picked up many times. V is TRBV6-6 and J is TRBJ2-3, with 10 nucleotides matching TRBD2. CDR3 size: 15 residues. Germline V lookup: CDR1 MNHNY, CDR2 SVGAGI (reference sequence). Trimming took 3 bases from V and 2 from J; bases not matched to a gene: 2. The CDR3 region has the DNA TGTGCCAGCAGTTATACTAGCGGGGTCACAGATACGCAGTATTTT. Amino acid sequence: CASSYTSGVTDTQYF.